A single sample gave rise to the 2 T cell receptor beta chains below, sequenced in a study of T cells of healthy individuals. TCRdb re-analysed the 5' RACE reads in MiXCR, keeping a single row per CDR3 protein. Of 75,000 to 95,000 distinct CDR3 sequences listed, about 4.8% are singletons. All receptors derive from a female donor in good health.

In its sample, this clonotype was seen many times. This chain links TRBV7-8 with TRBJ2-3, with TRBD2 as a possible D gene (5 bases). This CDR3 contains 13 residues. Between the trimmed V and J ends, which lost 5 bases and 4 bases, there was a span of 10 bases. Germline assignment: CDR1 SGHVS and CDR2 FQNEAQ. The chain's CDR3 is CASSPTNPDTQYF. The CDR3 coding sequence is TGTGCCAGCAGCCCGACTAATCCAGATACGCAGTATTTT.

The chain joins TRBV20-1 to TRBJ1-1, with D tentatively TRBD1 (6 bases). Per the germline V gene, CDR1 is DFQATT and CDR2 is SNEGSKA (reference sequence). CDR3 length equals 13 residues. Trimming cost V 5 bases and J 3 bases, with 13 bases left between them. The CDR3 DNA reads TGCAGTGCTTTCCTAGACAGGTACACTGAAGCTTTCTTT. Encoded protein: CSAFLDRYTEAFF.